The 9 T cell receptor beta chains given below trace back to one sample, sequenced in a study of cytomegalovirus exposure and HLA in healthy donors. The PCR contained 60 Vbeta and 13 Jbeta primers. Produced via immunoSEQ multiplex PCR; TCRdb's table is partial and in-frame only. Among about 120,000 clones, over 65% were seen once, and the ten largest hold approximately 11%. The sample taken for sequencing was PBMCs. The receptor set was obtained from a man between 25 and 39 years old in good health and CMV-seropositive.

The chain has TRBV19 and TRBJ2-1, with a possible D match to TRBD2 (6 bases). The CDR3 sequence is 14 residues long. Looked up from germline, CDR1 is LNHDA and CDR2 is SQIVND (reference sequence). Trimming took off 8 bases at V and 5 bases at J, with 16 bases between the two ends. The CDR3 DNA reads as TGTGCCAGTGGACGGGACTCGCTAGACAATGAGCAGTTCTTC. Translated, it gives CASGRDSLDNEQFF.

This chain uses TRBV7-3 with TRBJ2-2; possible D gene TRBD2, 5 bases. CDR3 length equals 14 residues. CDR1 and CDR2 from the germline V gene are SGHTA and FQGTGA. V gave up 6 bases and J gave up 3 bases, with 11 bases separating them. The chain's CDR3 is CASRPSDYTGELFF. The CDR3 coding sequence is TGTGCCAGCAGACCCTCGGACTACACCGGGGAGCTGTTTTTT. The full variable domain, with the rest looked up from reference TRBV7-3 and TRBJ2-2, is GAGVSQTPSNKVTEKGKYVELRCDPISGHTALYWYRQSLGQGPEFLIYFQGTGAADDSGLPNDRFFAVRPEGSVSTLKIQRTERGDSAVYLCASRPSDYTGELFFGEGSRLTVL.

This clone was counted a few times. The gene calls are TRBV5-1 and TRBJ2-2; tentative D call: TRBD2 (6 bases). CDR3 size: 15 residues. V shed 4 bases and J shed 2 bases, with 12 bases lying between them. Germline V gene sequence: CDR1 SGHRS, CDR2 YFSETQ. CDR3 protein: CASSRGIINTGELFF. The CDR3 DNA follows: TGCGCCAGCAGCCGCGGGATTATAAACACCGGGGAGCTGTTTTTT.

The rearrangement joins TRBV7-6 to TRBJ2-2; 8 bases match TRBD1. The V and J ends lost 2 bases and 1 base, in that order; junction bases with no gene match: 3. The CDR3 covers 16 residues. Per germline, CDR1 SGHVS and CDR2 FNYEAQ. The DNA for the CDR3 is TGTGCCAGCAGCTTATTGGGACAGGAGAACACCGGGGAGCTGTTTTTT. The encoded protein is CASSLLGQENTGELFF. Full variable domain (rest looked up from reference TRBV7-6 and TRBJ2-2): GAGVSQSPRYKVTKRGQDVALRCDPISGHVSLYWYRQALGQGPEFLTYFNYEAQQDKSGLPNDRFSAERPEGSISTLTIQRTEQRDSAMYRCASSLLGQENTGELFFGEGSRLTVL.

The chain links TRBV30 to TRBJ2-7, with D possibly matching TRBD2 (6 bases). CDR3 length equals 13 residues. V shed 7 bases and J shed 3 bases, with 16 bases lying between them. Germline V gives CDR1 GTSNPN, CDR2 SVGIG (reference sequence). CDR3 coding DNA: TGTGCCTTAAATCCCCTCGGGGGCTACGAGCAGTACTTC. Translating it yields CALNPLGGYEQYF.

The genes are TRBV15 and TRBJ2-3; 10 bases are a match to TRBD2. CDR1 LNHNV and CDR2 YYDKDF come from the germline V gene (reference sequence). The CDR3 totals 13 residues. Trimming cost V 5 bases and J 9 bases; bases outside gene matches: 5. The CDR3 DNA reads TGTGCCACCAGCTCCTCTAGCGGGAGAACGCAGTATTTT. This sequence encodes CATSSSSGRTQYF.

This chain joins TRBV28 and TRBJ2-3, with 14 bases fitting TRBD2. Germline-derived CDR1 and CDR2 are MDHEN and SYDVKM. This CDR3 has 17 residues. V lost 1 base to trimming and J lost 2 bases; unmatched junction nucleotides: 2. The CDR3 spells CASSLSGLAGVTDTQYF. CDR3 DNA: TGTGCCAGCAGTTTATCGGGACTAGCGGGAGTCACAGATACGCAGTATTTT. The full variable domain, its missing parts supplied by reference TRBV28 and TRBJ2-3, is DVKVTQSSRYLVKRTGEKVFLECVQDMDHENMFWYRQDPGLGLRLIYFSYDVKMKEKGDIPEGYSVSREKKERFSLILESASTNQTSMYLCASSLSGLAGVTDTQYFGPGTRLTVL.

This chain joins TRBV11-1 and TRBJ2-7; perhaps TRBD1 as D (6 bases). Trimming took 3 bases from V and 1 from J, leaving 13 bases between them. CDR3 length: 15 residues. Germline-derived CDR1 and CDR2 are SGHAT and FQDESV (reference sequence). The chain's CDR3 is CASSFSQGRSYEQYF. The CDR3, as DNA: TGTGCCAGCAGCTTTTCCCAGGGGAGATCCTACGAGCAGTACTTC.

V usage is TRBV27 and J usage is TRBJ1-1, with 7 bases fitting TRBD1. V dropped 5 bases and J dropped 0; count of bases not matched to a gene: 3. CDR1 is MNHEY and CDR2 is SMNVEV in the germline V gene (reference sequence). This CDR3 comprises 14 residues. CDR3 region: CASSRQGLNTEAFF. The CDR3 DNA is TGTGCCAGCAGTCGACAGGGCTTGAACACTGAAGCTTTCTTT.